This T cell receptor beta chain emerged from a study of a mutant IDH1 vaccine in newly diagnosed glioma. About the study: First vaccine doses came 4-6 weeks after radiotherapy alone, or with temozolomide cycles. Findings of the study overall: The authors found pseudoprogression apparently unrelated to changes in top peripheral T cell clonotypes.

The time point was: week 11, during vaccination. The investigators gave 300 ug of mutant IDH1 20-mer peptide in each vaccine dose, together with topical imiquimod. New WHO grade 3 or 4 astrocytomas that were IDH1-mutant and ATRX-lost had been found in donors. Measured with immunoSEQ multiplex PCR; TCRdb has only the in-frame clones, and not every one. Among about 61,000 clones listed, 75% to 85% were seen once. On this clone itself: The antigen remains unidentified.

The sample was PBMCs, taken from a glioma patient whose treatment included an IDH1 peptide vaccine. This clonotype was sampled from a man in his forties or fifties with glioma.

The CDR3 nucleotides read TGCGCCAGCAGCTTGGCCGGGGGGCGCGTTGTTGACGCTTTCTTT. Protein product: CASSLAGGRVVDAFF. V usage is TRBV5-1 and J usage is TRBJ1-1; D is possibly TRBD1 (6 bases). V shed 0 bases and J shed 11 bases, with 20 bases lying between them. Germline V gene lookup returns CDR1 SGHRS and CDR2 YFSETQ. CDR3 length equals 15 residues.